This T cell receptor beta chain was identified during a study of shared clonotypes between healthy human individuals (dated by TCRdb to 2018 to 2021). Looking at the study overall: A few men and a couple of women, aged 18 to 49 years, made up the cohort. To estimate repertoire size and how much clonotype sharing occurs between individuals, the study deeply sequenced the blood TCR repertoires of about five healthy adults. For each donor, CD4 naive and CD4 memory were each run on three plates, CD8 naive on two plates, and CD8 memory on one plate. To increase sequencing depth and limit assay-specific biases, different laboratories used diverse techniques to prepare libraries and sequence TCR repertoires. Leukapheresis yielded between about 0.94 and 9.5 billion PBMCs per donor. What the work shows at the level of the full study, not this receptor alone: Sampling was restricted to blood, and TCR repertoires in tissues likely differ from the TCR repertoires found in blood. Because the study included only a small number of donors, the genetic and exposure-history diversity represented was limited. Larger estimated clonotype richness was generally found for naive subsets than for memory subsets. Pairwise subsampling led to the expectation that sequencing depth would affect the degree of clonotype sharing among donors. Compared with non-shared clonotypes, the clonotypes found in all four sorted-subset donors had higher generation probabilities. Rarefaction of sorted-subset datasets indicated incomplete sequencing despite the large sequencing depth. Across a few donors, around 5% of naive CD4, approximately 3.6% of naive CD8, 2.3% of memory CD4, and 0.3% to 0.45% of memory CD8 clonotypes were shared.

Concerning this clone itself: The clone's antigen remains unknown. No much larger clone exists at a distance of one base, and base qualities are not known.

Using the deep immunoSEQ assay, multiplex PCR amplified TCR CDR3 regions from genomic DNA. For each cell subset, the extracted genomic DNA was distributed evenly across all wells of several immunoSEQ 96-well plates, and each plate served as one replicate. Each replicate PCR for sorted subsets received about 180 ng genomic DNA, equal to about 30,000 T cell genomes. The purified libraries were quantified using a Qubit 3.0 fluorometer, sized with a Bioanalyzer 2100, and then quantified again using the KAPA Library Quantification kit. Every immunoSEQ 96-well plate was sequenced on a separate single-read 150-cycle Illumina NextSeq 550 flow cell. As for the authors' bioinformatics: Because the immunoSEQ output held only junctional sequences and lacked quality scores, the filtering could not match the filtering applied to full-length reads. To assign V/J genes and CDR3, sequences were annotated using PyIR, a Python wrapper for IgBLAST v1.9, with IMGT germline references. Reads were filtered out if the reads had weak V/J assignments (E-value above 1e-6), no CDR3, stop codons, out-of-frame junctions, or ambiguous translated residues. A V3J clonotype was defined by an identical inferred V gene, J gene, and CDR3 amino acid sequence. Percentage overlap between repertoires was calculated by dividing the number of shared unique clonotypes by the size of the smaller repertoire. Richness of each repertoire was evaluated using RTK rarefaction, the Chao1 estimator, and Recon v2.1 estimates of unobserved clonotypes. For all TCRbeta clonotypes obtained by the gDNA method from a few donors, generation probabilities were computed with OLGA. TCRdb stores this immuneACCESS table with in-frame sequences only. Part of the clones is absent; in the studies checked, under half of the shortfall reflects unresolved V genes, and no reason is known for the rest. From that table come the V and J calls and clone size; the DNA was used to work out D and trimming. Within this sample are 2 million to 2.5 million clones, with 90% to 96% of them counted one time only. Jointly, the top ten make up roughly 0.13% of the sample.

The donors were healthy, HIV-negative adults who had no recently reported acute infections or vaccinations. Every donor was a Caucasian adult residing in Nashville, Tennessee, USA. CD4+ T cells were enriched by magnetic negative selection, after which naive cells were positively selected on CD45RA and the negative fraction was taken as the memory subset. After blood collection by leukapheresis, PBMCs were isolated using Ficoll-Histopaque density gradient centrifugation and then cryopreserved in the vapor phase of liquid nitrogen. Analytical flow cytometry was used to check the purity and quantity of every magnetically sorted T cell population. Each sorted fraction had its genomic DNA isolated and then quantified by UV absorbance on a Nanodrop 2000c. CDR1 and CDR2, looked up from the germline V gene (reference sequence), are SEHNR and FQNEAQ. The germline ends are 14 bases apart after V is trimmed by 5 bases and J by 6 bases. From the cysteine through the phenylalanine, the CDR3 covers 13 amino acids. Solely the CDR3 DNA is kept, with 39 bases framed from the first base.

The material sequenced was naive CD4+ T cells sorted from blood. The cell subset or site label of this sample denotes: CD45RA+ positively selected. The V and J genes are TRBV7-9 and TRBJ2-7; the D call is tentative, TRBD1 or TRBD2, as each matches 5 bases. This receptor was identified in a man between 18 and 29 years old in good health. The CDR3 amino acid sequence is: CASSPREWGEQYF. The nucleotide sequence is TGTGCCAGCAGCCCCAGGGAGTGGGGCGAGCAGTACTTC.